The 9 T cell receptor beta chains in this list originate from one sample, sequenced in a study of neurological immune-mediated disorders. Time point indicated: longitudinal time-point 1 (baseline). TCRdb reprocessed the 5' RACE reads via MiXCR and lists one record per CDR3 protein. The data contain 71,000 or so distinct CDR3 sequences, 12% to 15% of them singletons. Sequences were obtained from PBMCs. These TCRs come from a female donor with HTLV-1-associated myelopathy (HAM/TSP).

In the case of this clonotype: A single base separates this from a much larger clone, so it may be a read error. V gene TRBV10-3 combines with J gene TRBJ2-1, with D tentatively TRBD1 or TRBD2 (6 bases each). Looked up from germline, CDR1 is ENHRY and CDR2 is SYGVKD. The CDR3 has 14 amino acids. The CDR3 DNA is TGTGCCGTCAGTGAGCCAAGGGGGGTCAATGAGCAGTTCTTC. This encodes CAVSEPRGVNEQFF.

This clonotype was seen ten or more times. J is TRBJ1-2 and V is TRBV30; maybe TRBD1 (5 bases). The CDR3 is 14 residues long. The V end was cut by 6 bases, the J end by 4 bases, with 18 bases between. CDR1 and CDR2 (germline): GTSNPN, SVGIG (reference sequence). DNA for the CDR3: TGTGCCTGCCGCATGGGGCAGACACTCTATGGCTACACCTTC. This gives the protein CACRMGQTLYGYTF.

This clonotype was seen a handful of times. This chain uses TRBV20-1 with TRBJ2-5; TRBD2 agrees at 10 bases. Unmatched junction bases numbered 3, after V lost 0 bases and J lost 5 bases. The CDR3 is made up of 14 amino acids. Germline values: CDR1 DFQATT, CDR2 SNEGSKA (reference sequence). This chain's CDR3 is CSAREASGGETQYF. CDR3 sequence (DNA): TGCAGTGCTAGAGAGGCTAGCGGGGGCGAGACCCAGTACTTC.

This clonotype was counted at least ten times. The chain uses TRBV10-1 and TRBJ2-7, with 8 nucleotides matching TRBD1. The CDR3 covers 14 residues. V gave up 3 bases and J gave up 4 bases; unmatched junction bases: 5. The germline CDR1 and CDR2 sequences are WNHNN and SYGVQD (reference sequence). The CDR3 DNA is TGCGCCAGCAGTGATTCAGGGGGCTCGTACGAGCAGTACTTC. It encodes CASSDSGGSYEQYF.

This chain uses TRBV28 with TRBJ2-1; D is possibly TRBD1 (5 bases). V was cut by 1 base and J by 9 bases, with 16 bases left in between. The V gene's germline CDR1 is MDHEN and CDR2 SYDVKM. This CDR3 has 15 residues. DNA of the CDR3: TGTGCCAGCAGTTTATCAGTAAGGGGTTCCGGTGAGCAGTTCTTC. Protein product: CASSLSVRGSGEQFF. The variable domain in full, completed from reference TRBV28 and TRBJ2-1, reads DVKVTQSSRYLVKRTGEKVFLECVQDMDHENMFWYRQDPGLGLRLIYFSYDVKMKEKGDIPEGYSVSREKKERFSLILESASTNQTSMYLCASSLSVRGSGEQFFGPGTRLTVL.

This clonotype appeared many times. V and J are TRBV28 and TRBJ1-6; maybe TRBD1 (5 bases). V was cut by 7 bases and J by 8 bases, with 18 bases left in between. The CDR3 covers 15 residues. Germline CDR1 and CDR2: MDHEN and SYDVKM. The CDR3 loop is CASNSIGTGYSPLHF. The CDR3 DNA is TGTGCCAGCAATTCAATCGGGACTGGTTATTCACCCCTCCACTTT.

This clonotype showed up many times. The chain links TRBV5-1 to TRBJ2-5; the D gene is possibly TRBD2 (6 bases). This CDR3 contains 14 residues. The germline CDR1 and CDR2 sequences are SGHRS and YFSETQ. The ends were cut back, 6 bases at V and 2 bases at J, with 14 bases in the middle. In DNA, the CDR3 is TGCGCCAGCACTGGAGGGGAGATACAAGAGACCCAGTACTTC. Encoded protein: CASTGGEIQETQYF.

This clonotype was seen at least ten times. The chain couples TRBV6-6 to TRBJ1-1; 10 nucleotides agree with TRBD1. Unmatched junction bases numbered 3, after V lost 2 bases and J lost 3 bases. CDR3 length equals 15 residues. Germline V lookup: CDR1 MNHNY, CDR2 SVGAGI (reference sequence). CDR3 sequence: CASSYPGQGDTEAFF. In nucleotides, the CDR3 is TGTGCCAGCAGTTACCCCGGACAGGGGGACACTGAAGCTTTCTTT.

This clonotype was picked up many times. This chain connects TRBV10-3 to TRBJ2-7, with D perhaps matching TRBD1 (6 bases). The CDR3 runs 17 residues. Looked up from germline, CDR1 is ENHRY and CDR2 is SYGVKD. Trimming took 2 bases from V and 2 from J, leaving 19 bases between them. Here the CDR3 DNA reads TGTGCCATCAGTGAGGCCGATAACAGGGCTCCTACCTACGAGCAGTACTTC. It translates to CAISEADNRAPTYEQYF.